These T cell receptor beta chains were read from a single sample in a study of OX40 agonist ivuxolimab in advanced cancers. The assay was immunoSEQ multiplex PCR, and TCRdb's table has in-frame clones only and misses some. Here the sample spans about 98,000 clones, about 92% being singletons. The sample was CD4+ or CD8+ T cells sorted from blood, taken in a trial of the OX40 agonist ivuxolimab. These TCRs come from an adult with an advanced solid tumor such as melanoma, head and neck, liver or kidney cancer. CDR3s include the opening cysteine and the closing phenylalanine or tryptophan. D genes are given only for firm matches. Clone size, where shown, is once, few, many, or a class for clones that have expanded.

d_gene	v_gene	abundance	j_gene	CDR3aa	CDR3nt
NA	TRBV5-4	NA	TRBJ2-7	CASSWNLDYEQYF	TGTGCCAGCAGCTGGAATCTGGATTACGAGCAGTACTTC
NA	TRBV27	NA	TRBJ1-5	CASRAGGQPQHF	TGTGCCAGCAGGGCCGGTGGTCAGCCCCAGCATTTT
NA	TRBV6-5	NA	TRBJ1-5	CASSPGQFNQPQHF	TGTGCCAGCAGCCCCGGACAGTTCAATCAGCCCCAGCATTTT
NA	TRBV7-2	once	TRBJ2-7	CASSKQGFNPYEQYF	TGTGCCAGCAGCAAACAGGGATTTAATCCCTACGAGCAGTACTTC
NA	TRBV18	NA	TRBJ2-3	CASSPQSGRTDTQYF	TGTGCCAGCTCACCACAATCAGGGCGCACAGATACGCAGTATTTT
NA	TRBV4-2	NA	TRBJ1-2	CASSHIDSGNTAGYTF	TGTGCCAGCAGCCATATCGATTCGGGGAACACGGCGGGCTACACCTTC
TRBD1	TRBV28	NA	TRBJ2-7	CASSSPTGGRRYEQYF	TGTGCCAGCTCATCCCCCACAGGGGGGCGCCGGTACGAGCAGTACTTC
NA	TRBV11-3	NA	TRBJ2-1	CASSLTGSYNEQFF	TGTGCCAGCAGCTTGACAGGATCCTACAATGAGCAGTTCTTC
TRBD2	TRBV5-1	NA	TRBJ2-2	CASSLLSGANTGELFF	TGCGCCAGCAGCTTGCTTAGCGGGGCGAACACCGGGGAGCTGTTTTTT
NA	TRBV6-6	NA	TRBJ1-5	CASRVSQDGDQPQHF	TGTGCCAGCAGGGTGAGTCAGGACGGAGATCAGCCCCAGCATTTT
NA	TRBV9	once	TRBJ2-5	CASSVGQGAETQYF	TGTGCCAGCAGCGTCGGGCAGGGCGCAGAGACCCAGTACTTC
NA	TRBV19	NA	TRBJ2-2	CASSEYSTGELFF	TGTGCCAGTAGTGAGTATAGCACCGGGGAGCTGTTTTTT
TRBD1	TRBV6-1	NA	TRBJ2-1	CASSGNRGRSYNEQFF	TGTGCCAGCAGTGGGAACAGGGGGCGCTCCTACAATGAGCAGTTCTTC
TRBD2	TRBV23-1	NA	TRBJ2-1	CASSQSVSGRAHEQFF	TGCGCCAGCAGTCAATCGGTTAGCGGGAGAGCCCATGAGCAGTTCTTC
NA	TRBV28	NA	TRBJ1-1	CASSYRFGPREEAFF	TGTGCCAGCAGTTATAGGTTTGGCCCTCGAGAGGAAGCTTTCTTT
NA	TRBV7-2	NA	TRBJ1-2	CASSLGRTPYGYTF	TGTGCCAGCAGTCTGGGACGGACCCCGTATGGCTACACCTTC
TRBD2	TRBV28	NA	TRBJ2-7	CASSAWTSGSYEQYF	TGTGCCAGCAGTGCGTGGACTAGCGGTTCCTACGAGCAGTACTTC
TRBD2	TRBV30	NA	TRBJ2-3	CAWRGRERGATDTQYF	TGTGCCTGGAGGGGGAGAGAGCGGGGGGCCACAGATACGCAGTATTTT
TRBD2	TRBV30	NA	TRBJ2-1	CAWIPPGLAGGKQFF	TGTGCCTGGATCCCTCCGGGACTAGCGGGAGGGAAGCAGTTCTTC
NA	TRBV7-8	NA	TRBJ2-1	CASSFYNEQFF	TGTGCCAGCAGCTTCTACAATGAGCAGTTCTTC
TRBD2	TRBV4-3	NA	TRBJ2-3	CASSQEAGLAGGRTQYF	TGCGCCAGCAGCCAAGAGGCAGGACTAGCGGGGGGGCGGACGCAGTATTTT
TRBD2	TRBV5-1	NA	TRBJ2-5	CASSSTSGSFGETQYF	TGCGCCAGCAGCTCGACTAGCGGGAGCTTCGGAGAGACCCAGTACTTC
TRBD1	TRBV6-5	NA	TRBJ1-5	CASSQQGQRPQHF	TGTGCCAGCAGTCAACAGGGGCAAAGGCCCCAGCATTTT
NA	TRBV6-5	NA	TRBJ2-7	CASSQGISYEQYF	TGTGCCAGCAGTCAAGGAATCTCCTACGAGCAGTACTTC
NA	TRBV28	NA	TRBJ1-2	CAIFRDFYGYTF	TGTGCCATATTCCGGGACTTCTATGGCTACACCTTC
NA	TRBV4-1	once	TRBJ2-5	CASSQWRGETQYF	TGCGCCAGCAGCCAATGGAGGGGAGAGACCCAGTACTTC
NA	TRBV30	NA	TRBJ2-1	CAWPREPLNEQFF	TGTGCCTGGCCCCGGGAGCCACTCAATGAGCAGTTCTTC
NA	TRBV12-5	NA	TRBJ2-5	CASGLKETQYF	TGTGCTAGTGGTTTGAAAGAGACCCAGTACTTC
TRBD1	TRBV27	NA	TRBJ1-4	CASLGQGKGANEKLFF	TGTGCCAGCCTTGGACAGGGGAAGGGGGCTAATGAAAAACTGTTTTTT